The next 4 T cell receptor beta chains were all read from a single sample in a study of T cell repertoires in cytomegalovirus infection. TCRdb recomputed calls from the reads with MiXCR, one row per CDR3 protein. The sample records approximately 990,000 distinct CDR3 sequences, around 30% being singletons. These receptors have no known antigen. The source material was cultured CD8+ T cells from PBMCs, sampled from culture after CMV antigen stimulation. These receptor sequences come from a human donor in good health (CMV status not recorded). Some clones in this sample may be carry-over from other donors' samples.

The table lists this clonotype with many counts. V usage is TRBV27 and J usage is TRBJ2-1; tentatively, D is TRBD2 (6 bases). V was pared by 3 bases and J by 3 bases, with 9 bases between. The CDR3 has 14 amino acids. The V gene's germline CDR1 is MNHEY and CDR2 SMNVEV (reference sequence). The CDR3 coding sequence is TGTGCCAGCAGTTTTGGCGGGGACTACAATGAGCAGTTCTTC. Translated, it gives CASSFGGDYNEQFF.

This clonotype showed up just a few times. The chain employs TRBV12-3 or TRBV12-4 and TRBJ1-4; D is perhaps TRBD1 (5 bases). Trimming shortened V by 6 bases and J by 6 bases, and 14 bases separated the two germline ends. This CDR3 spans 14 amino acids. The DNA for the CDR3 is TGTGCCAGCAGCCCGGGCAGGGTCCATGAAAAACTGTTTTTT. Protein product: CASSPGRVHEKLFF.

The chain is built from TRBV6-1 and TRBJ1-1; no clear D. CDR1 is MNHNS, CDR2 SASEGT, per germline. V was pared by 9 bases and J by 6 bases, with 8 bases between. The CDR3 is made up of 10 amino acids. The CDR3 bases are TGTGCCAGTCTCACCGCTGAAGCTTTCTTT. This codes for CASLTAEAFF.

The table lists this clonotype with a few counts. This chain connects TRBV7-6 to TRBJ1-2; D may be TRBD1 (5 bases). Trimming pared 2 bases from V and 5 bases from J, leaving 12 bases between. This CDR3 comprises 14 residues. Germline lookup yields CDR1 SGHVS and CDR2 FNYEAQ. CDR3 DNA: TGTGCCAGCAGCTTACAGGGCCGGGTATATGGCTACACCTTC. It specifies CASSLQGRVYGYTF. Full variable domain (remainder filled in from reference TRBV7-6 and TRBJ1-2): GAGVSQSPRYKVTKRGQDVALRCDPISGHVSLYWYRQALGQGPEFLTYFNYEAQQDKSGLPNDRFSAERPEGSISTLTIQRTEQRDSAMYRCASSLQGRVYGYTFGSGTRLTVV.